This TCR beta chain derives from a study of T cell responses to AZD1222 COVID-19 vaccine. Method: immunoSEQ multiplex PCR; TCRdb's copy keeps in-frame clones and lacks some. The sample gives about 270,000 clones, 90% to 95% of which show up once; around 0.6% is in the top ten. Study results and limitations: Variant regions that are unmutated are reportedly the target of nearly half of spike-specific TCRs. In all cases, repertoires were sampled only after the peak T cell response. Along spike, vaccine-associated CD4 TCRs were found throughout, with dominance at 160-218 and 743-854. Donors skewed white British and female; clonal diversity was possibly underestimated.

V lost 4 bases, J lost 5 bases, and 15 bases lay in between. Germline-derived CDR1 and CDR2 are SGDLS and YYNGEE. The length of the CDR3 is 15 residues. About this clone: The antigen is undetermined.

Sequencing used peripheral blood, obtained 28 days after the second AZD1222 dose. The chain recombines TRBV9 with TRBJ2-2; possible D gene TRBD2, 6 bases. The TCR comes from an adult who received the AZD1222 COVID-19 vaccine. CDR3 sequence reads: CASSPRRGGTGELFF. The CDR3, as DNA: TGTGCCAGCAGCCCCCGGCGGGGTGGTACCGGGGAGCTGTTTTTT.